This is a list of T cell receptor beta chains from one sample in a study of T cell changes during pregnancy in multiple sclerosis. The assay was immunoSEQ multiplex PCR, and TCRdb's table has in-frame clones only and misses some. This table holds tens of thousands of clones, 85% to 95% found once. Sequenced material: CD4+ T cells from peripheral blood mononuclear cells, taken after pregnancy. These receptors came from a female donor in good health, enrolled as a control in a pregnancy study. Each CDR3 is given with its conserved first and last residue. The order of the fields is J gene, V gene, D gene, CDR3 length, clone size, CDR3 protein, CDR3 DNA. A D gene is named only where the DNA matches it firmly. Some rows mark clone size as missing; the rest say once, few, many or name a class of expanded clone.

>TRBJ2-1|TRBV5-1|TRBD2|15|.
CASTVVAGSYNEQFF
TGCGCCAGTACGGTCGTAGCGGGGTCCTACAATGAGCAGTTCTTC
>TRBJ2-7|TRBV7-2|.|13|once
CASSPTGPYEQYF
TGTGCCAGCAGCCCTACAGGGCCCTACGAGCAGTACTTC
>TRBJ2-3|TRBV27|.|15|.
CASSLRGAGTDTQYF
TGTGCCAGCAGTTTACGGGGGGCCGGCACAGATACGCAGTATTTT
>TRBJ1-2|TRBV30|.|12|.
CAWNEGSGGYTF
TGTGCCTGGAATGAGGGAAGCGGTGGCTACACCTTC
>TRBJ2-1|TRBV14|.|15|.
CASSQGVRDTAEQFF
TGTGCCAGCAGCCAAGGGGTGCGGGATACGGCTGAGCAGTTCTTC
>TRBJ1-1|TRBV11-2|TRBD1|13|once
CASSLEGRGQAFF
TGTGCCAGCAGCTTAGAAGGCAGGGGGCAAGCTTTCTTT
>TRBJ2-3|TRBV12-5|TRBD1|16|.
CASATPGTGFVDTQYF
TGTGCTAGTGCCACGCCCGGGACAGGGTTTGTAGATACGCAGTATTTT
>TRBJ1-1|TRBV23-1|.|15|.
CASSQSRTGGAEAFF
TGCGCCAGCAGTCAATCGAGGACCGGAGGCGCTGAAGCTTTCTTT
>TRBJ1-2|TRBV4-2|TRBD1|16|.
CASSQSPPGGSYGYTF
TGTGCCAGCAGCCAAAGTCCCCCAGGGGGCAGCTATGGCTACACCTTC
>TRBJ2-3|TRBV9|TRBD1|20|.
CASSVGFRGQLLKSTDTQYF
TGTGCCAGCAGCGTAGGGTTCAGGGGACAGCTGCTCAAAAGCACAGATACGCAGTATTTT
>TRBJ2-1|TRBV27|.|14|.
CASSFNQPVNEQFF
TGTGCCAGCAGTTTTAACCAACCGGTCAATGAGCAGTTCTTC
>TRBJ2-2|TRBV11-3|.|14|.
CASSLGGTTGELFF
TGTGCCAGCAGCTTAGGCGGCACCACCGGGGAGCTGTTTTTT
>TRBJ1-1|TRBV18|TRBD1|16|.
CASSHYGTGKNTEAFF
TGTGCCAGCTCACACTACGGGACAGGGAAGAACACTGAAGCTTTCTTT
>TRBJ2-1|TRBV19|TRBD2|18|.
CASSASTGTSGSYNEQFF
TGTGCCAGTAGTGCGTCGACCGGGACTAGCGGTTCCTACAATGAGCAGTTCTTC
>TRBJ1-4|TRBV6-6|.|14|.
CASSYPATNEKLFF
TGTGCCAGCAGTTACCCCGCAACTAATGAAAAACTGTTTTTT
>TRBJ1-1|TRBV19|.|14|.
CASSGGGAGKKAFF
TGTGCCAGTAGCGGCGGGGGGGCGGGTAAGAAGGCTTTCTTT
>TRBJ2-5|TRBV5-1|.|16|.
CASSLGTGKSLETQYF
TGCGCCAGCAGCTTGGGAACAGGGAAGAGCCTCGAGACCCAGTACTTC
>TRBJ2-5|TRBV6-1|.|13|.
CASSTPGVGTQYF
TGTGCCAGCAGTACCCCCGGGGTCGGGACCCAGTACTTC
>TRBJ2-3|TRBV4-3|TRBD2|17|.
CASSQDGIAGTTDTQYF
TGCGCCAGCAGCCAAGATGGGATAGCGGGGACCACAGATACGCAGTATTTT
>TRBJ2-2|TRBV6-5|TRBD2|15|.
CASRGAGVNTGELFF
TGTGCCAGCAGAGGGGCGGGAGTGAACACCGGGGAGCTGTTTTTT
>TRBJ2-3|TRBV5-6|TRBD1|15|.
CASTRRQGASDTQYF
TGTGCCAGCACCCGCAGGCAGGGGGCGTCAGATACGCAGTATTTT
>TRBJ2-4|TRBV10-3|.|15|.
CAISDGAVVKNIQYF
TGTGCCATCAGTGATGGAGCGGTGGTCAAAAACATTCAGTACTTC
>TRBJ1-4|TRBV30|.|12|.
CAWRASRELVFF
TGTGCCTGGAGGGCGTCCCGGGAATTGGTGTTTTTT
>TRBJ2-7|TRBV7-9|TRBD2|15|once
CASSSVRGANYEQYF
TGTGCCAGCAGCTCCGTGCGGGGGGCAAATTACGAGCAGTACTTC
>TRBJ2-7|TRBV7-2|.|14|.
CASSSPPGRREQYF
TGTGCCAGCAGCTCTCCGCCCGGCCGGAGAGAGCAGTACTTC
>TRBJ1-2|TRBV11-3|.|16|.
CASSLALSVTNYGYTF
TGTGCCAGCAGCTTAGCTTTGTCAGTTACTAACTATGGCTACACCTTC
>TRBJ2-7|TRBV27|TRBD2|15|.
CASSLSLAGAYEQYF
TGTGCCAGCAGTTTATCCCTAGCGGGAGCTTACGAGCAGTACTTC
>TRBJ1-1|TRBV5-6|.|15|.
CASSFIDFGNTEAFF
TGTGCCAGCAGCTTTATAGACTTCGGAAACACTGAAGCTTTCTTT
>TRBJ2-5|TRBV6-6|TRBD2|14|once
CASRLGAGGETQYF
TGTGCCAGCAGACTCGGAGCGGGAGGGGAGACCCAGTACTTC
>TRBJ1-3|TRBV6-5|.|14|once
CASSSQFSGNTIYF
TGTGCCAGCAGTTCACAGTTCTCTGGAAACACCATATATTTT
>TRBJ1-1|TRBV19|.|12|.
CASSRVNTEAFF
TGTGCCAGTAGTAGAGTAAACACTGAAGCTTTCTTT
>TRBJ2-7|TRBV29-1|TRBD2|17|.
CSVEGGTSGYSSYEQYF
TGCAGCGTTGAAGGGGGGACTAGCGGCTATAGCTCCTACGAGCAGTACTTC
>TRBJ2-2|TRBV9|TRBD2|17|.
CASSPKGTSVRTGELFF
TGTGCCAGCAGCCCTAAGGGGACTAGCGTACGCACCGGGGAGCTGTTTTTT
>TRBJ2-5|TRBV7-2|TRBD2|16|.
CASSARLAGRGETQYF
TGTGCCAGCAGCGCCCGACTAGCGGGGCGAGGGGAGACCCAGTACTTC